This paragraph covers one T cell receptor beta chain sequence. The ends were cut back, 2 bases at V and 8 bases at J, with 10 bases in the middle. The CDR3 covers 13 residues. From germline, CDR1 is ENHRY and CDR2 SYGVKD. One entry per CDR3 protein results from TCRdb running MiXCR on the 5' RACE reads. The sample records fewer than 80,000 distinct CDR3 sequences, about 22% being singletons. The TCR was taken from a female donor with breast cancer. Sequencing was carried out using memory CD4+ T cells sorted from a lymph node. Subset in this sample: memory CD4+ T cells, CD4+CD45RO+CD25-. This chain links TRBV10-3 with TRBJ2-1; no reliable D call. The CDR3 loop is CAISEGQQDEQFF. The CDR3, as DNA: TGTGCCATCAGTGAGGGGCAGCAGGATGAGCAGTTCTTC.